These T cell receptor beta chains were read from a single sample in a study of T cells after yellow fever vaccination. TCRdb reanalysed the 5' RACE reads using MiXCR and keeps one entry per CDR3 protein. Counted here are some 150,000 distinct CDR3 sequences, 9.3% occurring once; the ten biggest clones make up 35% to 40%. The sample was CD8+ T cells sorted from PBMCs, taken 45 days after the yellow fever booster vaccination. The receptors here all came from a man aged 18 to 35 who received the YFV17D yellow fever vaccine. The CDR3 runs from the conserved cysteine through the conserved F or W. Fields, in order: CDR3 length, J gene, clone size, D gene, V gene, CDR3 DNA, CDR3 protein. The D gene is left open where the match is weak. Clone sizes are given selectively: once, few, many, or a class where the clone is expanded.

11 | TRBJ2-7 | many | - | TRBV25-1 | TGTGCCAGCAGTGTCGGCTACGAGCAGTACTTC | CASSVGYEQYF
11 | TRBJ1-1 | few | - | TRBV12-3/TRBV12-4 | TGTGCCAGCAGATCCAGCTTTGAAGCTTTCTTT | CASRSSFEAFF
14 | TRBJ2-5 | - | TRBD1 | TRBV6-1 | TGTGCCAGCAGTAGGGACAGGCCCAAAGAGACCCAGTACTTC | CASSRDRPKETQYF
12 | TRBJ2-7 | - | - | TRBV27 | TGTGCCAGCAGTTCGATGTCCTACGAGCAGTACTTC | CASSSMSYEQYF
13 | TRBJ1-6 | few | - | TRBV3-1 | TGTGCCAGCAGCCGAGATGCAGGGTCACCCCTCCACTTT | CASSRDAGSPLHF
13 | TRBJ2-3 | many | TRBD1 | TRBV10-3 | TGTGCCACCTTGGGACAGGCGGCGGATACGCAGTATTTT | CATLGQAADTQYF
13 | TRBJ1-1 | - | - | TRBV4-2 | TGTGCCAGCAGCCAAGAGGGATACACTGAAGCTTTCTTT | CASSQEGYTEAFF
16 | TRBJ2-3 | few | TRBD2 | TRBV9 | TGTGCCAGCAGCGTGGAGAGCGGGGGGCGCGGAGATACGCAGTATTTT | CASSVESGGRGDTQYF
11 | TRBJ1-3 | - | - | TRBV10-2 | TGCGCCAGCAGAGGTGGAAACACCATATATTTT | CASRGGNTIYF
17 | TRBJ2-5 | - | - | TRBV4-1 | TGCGCCAGCAGCCAGAGTCCGACAGATTCTGGGGAAAGGACCCAGTACTTC | CASSQSPTDSGERTQYF
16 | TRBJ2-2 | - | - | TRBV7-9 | TGTGCCAGCAGCGGGGGGGCTAGTGGAAACACCGGGGAGCTGTTTTTT | CASSGGASGNTGELFF
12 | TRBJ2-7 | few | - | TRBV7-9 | TGTGCCAGCAGCTTAGATCCTAACGAGCAGTACTTC | CASSLDPNEQYF
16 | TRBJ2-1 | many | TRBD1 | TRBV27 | TGTGCCAGCACTCCAAATCCGGGACAGGTATACAATGAGCAGTTCTTC | CASTPNPGQVYNEQFF
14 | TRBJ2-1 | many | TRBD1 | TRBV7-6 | TGTGCCAGCAGCTTGGACCTAGGGGGCGGTGAGCAGTTCTTC | CASSLDLGGGEQFF
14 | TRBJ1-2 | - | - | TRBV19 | TGTGCCAGTAGTTGGAGCCTGGGGGCGAAAGGCTACACCTTC | CASSWSLGAKGYTF
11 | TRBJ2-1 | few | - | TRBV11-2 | TGTGCCAGCAGCACCCGTTCGGAGCAGTTCTTC | CASSTRSEQFF
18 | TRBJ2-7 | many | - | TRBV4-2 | TGTGCCAGCAGCCAAGATTCGGCCTTCTCAGGATTGGACTACGAGCAGTACTTC | CASSQDSAFSGLDYEQYF
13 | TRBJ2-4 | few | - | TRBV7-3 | TGTGCCAGCAGCCCAACGCTGGGGGGATATCAGTACTTC | CASSPTLGGYQYF
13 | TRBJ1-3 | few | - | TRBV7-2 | TGTGCCAGCAGCGGACCCATGGCAAACACCATATATTTT | CASSGPMANTIYF
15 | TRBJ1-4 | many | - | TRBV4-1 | TGCGCCAGCAGCCCTCGGGCAGCAACTAATGAAAAACTGTTTTTT | CASSPRAATNEKLFF
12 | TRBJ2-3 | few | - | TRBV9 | TGTGCCAGCAGCGTAGCGGGGGATACGCAGTATTTT | CASSVAGDTQYF
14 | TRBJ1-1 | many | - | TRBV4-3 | TGCGCCAGCAGCCAAGTCCAGGGAAACACTGAAGCTTTCTTT | CASSQVQGNTEAFF
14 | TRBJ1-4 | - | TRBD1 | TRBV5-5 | TGTGCCAGCACCGGGACAGGGGGTTTAGAAAAACTGTTTTTT | CASTGTGGLEKLFF
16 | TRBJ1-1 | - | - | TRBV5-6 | TGTGCCAGCAGCTTTCCCCGACAGCAAATGAACACTGAAGCTTTCTTT | CASSFPRQQMNTEAFF
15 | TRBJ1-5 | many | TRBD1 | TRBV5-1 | TGCGCCAGCAGCTCTACAGGGGACAGCAATCAGCCCCAGCATTTT | CASSSTGDSNQPQHF
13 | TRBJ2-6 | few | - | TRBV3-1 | TGTGCCAGCAGCCAAGCCGGGGCCAACGTCCTGACTTTC | CASSQAGANVLTF
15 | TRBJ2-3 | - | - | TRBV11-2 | TGTGCCAGCAGCCCTCGCGGGCGATTCACAGATACGCAGTATTTT | CASSPRGRFTDTQYF
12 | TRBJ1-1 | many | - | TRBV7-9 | TGTGCCAGCAGCTCAGGTGTAGCTGAAGCTTTCTTT | CASSSGVAEAFF
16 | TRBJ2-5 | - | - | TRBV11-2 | TGTGCCAGCAGTACCCTGCCGGGGCCCGGGTGGGAGACCCAGTACTTC | CASSTLPGPGWETQYF
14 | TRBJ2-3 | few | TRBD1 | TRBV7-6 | TGTGCCAGCAGCGGGACAGGGGGCGCAGATACGCAGTATTTT | CASSGTGGADTQYF
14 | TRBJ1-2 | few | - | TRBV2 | TGTGCCAGCAGTAGGGACCAATCGAACTATGGCTACACCTTC | CASSRDQSNYGYTF
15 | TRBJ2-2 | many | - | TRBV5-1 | TGCGCCAGCAAGCACCGGGACAAAATAACCGGGGAGCTGTTTTTT | CASKHRDKITGELFF
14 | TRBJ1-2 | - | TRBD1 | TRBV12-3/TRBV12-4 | TGTGCCAGCAGTCAGACAGGGTTCGGCGATGGCTACACCTTC | CASSQTGFGDGYTF
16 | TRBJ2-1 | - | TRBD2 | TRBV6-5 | TGTGCCAGCATGATTCCTAGCGGAAGCTCCTACAATGAGCAGTTCTTC | CASMIPSGSSYNEQFF
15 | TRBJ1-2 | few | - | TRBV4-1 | TGCGCCAGCAGCCAAGATAGTAACTGGGCCTATGGCTACACCTTC | CASSQDSNWAYGYTF
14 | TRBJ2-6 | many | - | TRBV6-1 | TGTGCCAGCAGTGGACTAGCTGGGGCCAACGTCCTGACTTTC | CASSGLAGANVLTF
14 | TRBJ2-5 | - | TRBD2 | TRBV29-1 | TGCAGCGTTGCCGGGGGGAAGGGTGCGGAGACCCAGTACTTC | CSVAGGKGAETQYF
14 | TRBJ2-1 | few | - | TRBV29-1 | TGCAGCGTTGAAGAGGGTCGCAGGGGAAATGAGCAGTTCTTC | CSVEEGRRGNEQFF
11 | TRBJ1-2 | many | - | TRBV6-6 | TGTGCCAGCAGTCCAAACTATGGCTACACCTTC | CASSPNYGYTF
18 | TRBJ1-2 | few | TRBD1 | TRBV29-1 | TGCAGCGTTGAAAAACAGGGGGCCGCCTCGGACCTAAACTATGGCTACACCTTC | CSVEKQGAASDLNYGYTF
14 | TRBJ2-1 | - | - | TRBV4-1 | TGCGCCAGCAGCCAAGAGCCAGGGTATAATGAGCAGTTCTTC | CASSQEPGYNEQFF
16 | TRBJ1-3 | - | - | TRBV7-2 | TGTGCCAGCAGCTTAGAGGCAGGACTCTCTGGAAACACCATATATTTT | CASSLEAGLSGNTIYF
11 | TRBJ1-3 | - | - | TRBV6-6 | TGTGCCAGCAGTCGAGGATCGGGGATATATTTT | CASSRGSGIYF